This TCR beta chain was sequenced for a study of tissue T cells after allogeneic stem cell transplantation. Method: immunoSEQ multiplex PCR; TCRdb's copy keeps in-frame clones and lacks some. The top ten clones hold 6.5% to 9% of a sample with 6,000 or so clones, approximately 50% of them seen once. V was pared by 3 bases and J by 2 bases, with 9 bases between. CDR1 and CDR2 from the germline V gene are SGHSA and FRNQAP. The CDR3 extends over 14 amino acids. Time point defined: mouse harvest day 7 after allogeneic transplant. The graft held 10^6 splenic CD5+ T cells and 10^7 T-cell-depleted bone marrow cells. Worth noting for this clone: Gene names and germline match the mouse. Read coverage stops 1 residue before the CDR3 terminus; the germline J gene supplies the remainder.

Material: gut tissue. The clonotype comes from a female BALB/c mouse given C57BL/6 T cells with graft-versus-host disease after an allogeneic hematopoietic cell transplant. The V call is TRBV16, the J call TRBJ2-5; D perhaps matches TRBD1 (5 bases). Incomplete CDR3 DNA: TGTGCAAGCAGCTTCCAGACAGTCCAAGACACCCAGTAC. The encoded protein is CASSFQTVQDTQY. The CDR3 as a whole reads CASSFQTVQDTQYF. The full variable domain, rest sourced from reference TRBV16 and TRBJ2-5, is NAGVIQTPRHKVTGKGQEATLWCEPISGHSAVFWYRQTIVQGLEFLTYFRNQAPIDDSGMPKERFSAQMPNQSHSTLKIQSTQPQDSAVYLCASSFQTVQDTQYFGPGTRLLVL.